The clone carrying this T cell receptor (beta chain) was recorded a few times. The data originate from a study of cytomegalovirus exposure and HLA in healthy donors. Germline V gene sequence: CDR1 SGHRS, CDR2 YFSETQ. J was trimmed by 5 bases and V by 3 bases; bases with no gene match: 6. The length of the CDR3 is 14 residues. Primers for the PCR totalled 60 Vbeta and 13 Jbeta. The table came from immunoSEQ multiplex PCR; TCRdb's copy has only in-frame clones and leaves some out. The repertoire has about 180,000 clones, 70% to 75% of them found once; the top ten carry around 3%. The V and J genes are TRBV5-1 and TRBJ2-7; 9 bases line up with TRBD1. Specimen: PBMCs. This sequence originates from a male donor in good health and CMV-seronegative. For the CDR3, the DNA is TGCGCCAGCAGCTCAGGACAGGGGAGGGACGAGCAGTACTTC. It yields the protein CASSSGQGRDEQYF.